These 3 T cell receptor beta chains came from one sample sequenced in a study of cytotoxic CD8 clonotypes in ibrutinib-treated CLL. TCRdb keeps only in-frame clones here, not all; method: immunoSEQ multiplex PCR. The sample yields 250,000 to 350,000 clones, roughly three quarters seen once. Specimen: PBMCs, collected at disease progression, from a patient treated with ibrutinib. Every receptor here comes from a human donor with chronic lymphocytic leukemia.

The rearrangement links TRBV19 to TRBJ2-7; a possible D gene is TRBD1 (6 bases). CDR1 and CDR2 (germline): LNHDA, SQIVND (reference sequence). There are 13 residues in the CDR3. V lost 5 bases to trimming and J lost 7 bases, with 15 bases between them. The CDR3 DNA reads TGTGCCAGTAGTGGGTCCGGGACACTTGAGCAGTACTTC. This sequence encodes CASSGSGTLEQYF.

The gene calls are TRBV7-2 and TRBJ2-1; possibly TRBD1 or TRBD2 for D (5 bases each). The germline gives CDR1 SGHTA, CDR2 FQGNSA. The CDR3 spans 14 residues. V was trimmed by 5 bases and J by 7 bases, leaving 15 bases between them. The CDR3 protein is CASSKGPIGNEQFF. The CDR3 nucleotides read TGTGCCAGCAGCAAGGGACCAATTGGGAATGAGCAGTTCTTC.

The sample holds one count of this clone. The chain links TRBV5-1 to TRBJ1-2, with TRBD1 matching over 8 bases. The CDR3 contains 16 residues. Germline V gene sequence: CDR1 SGHRS, CDR2 YFSETQ. Trimming at V came to 4 bases and at J to 7 bases, leaving 15 bases not matched to a gene. The CDR3, as DNA: TGCGCCAGCAGCCATCTAACCTCAGGGGGCTGGGTTGGCTACACCTTC. Encoded protein: CASSHLTSGGWVGYTF.